A selection of T cell receptor beta chains follows, all from one sample in a study of CD8 T cells in Susac syndrome. TCRdb fed the immunoSEQ multiplex PCR reads into MiXCR, producing one record per CDR3 protein. Found here are about 150,000 distinct CDR3 sequences, 85% to 95% of them singletons; the top ten hold 0.15% to 0.2%. Sequencing was performed on CD4+ T cells from PBMCs. The receptors come from a human donor with Susac syndrome. The CDR3 runs from the conserved cysteine through the conserved F or W. The order of the fields is V gene, clone size, J gene, D gene, CDR3 DNA, CDR3 protein. D genes are given only for firm matches. Rows may omit the clone size; those that give it use once, few, many or a size class.

v_call: TRBV3-1
clone_size: .
j_call: TRBJ1-1
d_call: .
cdr3_nt: TGTGCCAGCAGCCAATCGGGGACTGAAGCTTTCTTT
cdr3_aa: CASSQSGTEAFF

v_call: TRBV18
clone_size: .
j_call: TRBJ1-6
d_call: .
cdr3_nt: TGTGCCAGCTCACCACCTCAGAATTCACCCCTCCACTTT
cdr3_aa: CASSPPQNSPLHF

v_call: TRBV4-1
clone_size: .
j_call: TRBJ2-4
d_call: .
cdr3_nt: TGCGCCAGCAGCCAAGAAGACGGGACACCCCTTACCGACATTCAGTACTTC
cdr3_aa: CASSQEDGTPLTDIQYF

v_call: TRBV27
clone_size: .
j_call: TRBJ1-1
d_call: TRBD1
cdr3_nt: TGTGCCAGCAGTTTGGACAGGCAGAACACTGAAGCTTTCTTT
cdr3_aa: CASSLDRQNTEAFF

v_call: TRBV7-2
clone_size: .
j_call: TRBJ1-6
d_call: TRBD1
cdr3_nt: TGTGCCAGCAGCTCGAAGCCCGGGACAGGGGCGAATAATTCACCCCTCCACTTT
cdr3_aa: CASSSKPGTGANNSPLHF

v_call: TRBV20-1
clone_size: .
j_call: TRBJ2-3
d_call: .
cdr3_nt: TGCAGTGCTAGAGATCACCACTATGATACGCAGTATTTT
cdr3_aa: CSARDHHYDTQYF

v_call: TRBV9
clone_size: .
j_call: TRBJ2-5
d_call: .
cdr3_nt: TGTGCCAGCAGCGTAGGGGACTTGTGGGCGCAAGAGACCCAGTACTTC
cdr3_aa: CASSVGDLWAQETQYF

v_call: TRBV27
clone_size: .
j_call: TRBJ1-2
d_call: TRBD1
cdr3_nt: TGTGCCAGCAGTTTAGGGACAGGGAGGTACTATGGCTACACCTTC
cdr3_aa: CASSLGTGRYYGYTF

v_call: TRBV29-1
clone_size: .
j_call: TRBJ1-2
d_call: .
cdr3_nt: TGCAGCGTTGAAGACCCGGGGGATGGCTACACCTTC
cdr3_aa: CSVEDPGDGYTF

v_call: TRBV20-1
clone_size: .
j_call: TRBJ1-4
d_call: TRBD1
cdr3_nt: TGCAGTGCCCTATGGGGACAGTCGAGGAAACTGTTTTTT
cdr3_aa: CSALWGQSRKLFF

v_call: TRBV3-1
clone_size: .
j_call: TRBJ2-2
d_call: TRBD2
cdr3_nt: TGTGCCAGCAGCCAAGACGGAGCGGGGGGCCTCGGGGAGCTGTTTTTT
cdr3_aa: CASSQDGAGGLGELFF

v_call: TRBV25-1
clone_size: .
j_call: TRBJ2-7
d_call: .
cdr3_nt: TGTGCCAGCAGTCTTAAATCGGAGGAGTACGGGTACGAGCAGTACTTC
cdr3_aa: CASSLKSEEYGYEQYF

v_call: TRBV27
clone_size: .
j_call: TRBJ2-1
d_call: TRBD2
cdr3_nt: TGTGCCAGCAGTTTAACTAGCGGGGGGTTTATTGAGCAGTTCTTC
cdr3_aa: CASSLTSGGFIEQFF

v_call: TRBV20-1
clone_size: .
j_call: TRBJ1-1
d_call: .
cdr3_nt: TGCAGTGCTACCAACAGGCCCCATCACACTGAAGCTTTCTTT
cdr3_aa: CSATNRPHHTEAFF

v_call: TRBV11-3
clone_size: once
j_call: TRBJ2-5
d_call: .
cdr3_nt: TGTGCCAGCAGCTTAGACACAGGGGAGACCCAGTACTTC
cdr3_aa: CASSLDTGETQYF

v_call: TRBV11-2
clone_size: .
j_call: TRBJ1-3
d_call: .
cdr3_nt: TGTGCCAGCAGCTTAAAAAGCTACTCTGGAAACACCATATATTTT
cdr3_aa: CASSLKSYSGNTIYF

v_call: TRBV11-2
clone_size: .
j_call: TRBJ2-7
d_call: .
cdr3_nt: TGTGCCAGCAGCCCAGGGGGGGACGAGCAGTACTTC
cdr3_aa: CASSPGGDEQYF

v_call: TRBV6-5
clone_size: once
j_call: TRBJ2-3
d_call: .
cdr3_nt: TGTGCCAGCAGTTACAGGGCGGGGGCGTTCACAGATACGCAGTATTTT
cdr3_aa: CASSYRAGAFTDTQYF

v_call: TRBV10-3
clone_size: .
j_call: TRBJ2-1
d_call: .
cdr3_nt: TGTGCCATCAGGCTATCGACTGGAACCGACAATGAGCAGTTCTTC
cdr3_aa: CAIRLSTGTDNEQFF

v_call: TRBV4-2
clone_size: .
j_call: TRBJ1-4
d_call: .
cdr3_nt: TGTGCCAGCAGCCCAACCCCGGCAACTAATGAAAAACTGTTTTTT
cdr3_aa: CASSPTPATNEKLFF

v_call: TRBV6-6
clone_size: few
j_call: TRBJ2-7
d_call: TRBD1
cdr3_nt: TGTGCCAGCAGTCGGGACAGGTTCTCCTACGAGCAGTACTTC
cdr3_aa: CASSRDRFSYEQYF

v_call: TRBV15
clone_size: .
j_call: TRBJ1-4
d_call: TRBD1
cdr3_nt: TGTGCCACCGGACAGGGGGGACGGTGGACTAATGAAAAACTGTTTTTT
cdr3_aa: CATGQGGRWTNEKLFF

v_call: TRBV6-5
clone_size: .
j_call: TRBJ1-4
d_call: TRBD1
cdr3_nt: TGTGCCAGCAGTCAGCGACAGGGGACTGAAAAACTGTTTTTT
cdr3_aa: CASSQRQGTEKLFF

v_call: TRBV29-1
clone_size: .
j_call: TRBJ2-1
d_call: TRBD2
cdr3_nt: TGCAGCATTAGCGGGGAACCCTACAATGAGCAGTTCTTC
cdr3_aa: CSISGEPYNEQFF

v_call: TRBV20-1
clone_size: .
j_call: TRBJ2-5
d_call: TRBD1
cdr3_nt: TGCAGTGCTAGGGACAGGGGGCGAGGAGAGACCCAGTACTTC
cdr3_aa: CSARDRGRGETQYF

v_call: TRBV20-1
clone_size: .
j_call: TRBJ2-1
d_call: TRBD2
cdr3_nt: TGCAGTGCTTCTAGCGGGGGGGGTTACAATGAGCAGTTCTTC
cdr3_aa: CSASSGGGYNEQFF

v_call: TRBV20-1
clone_size: .
j_call: TRBJ2-1
d_call: .
cdr3_nt: TGCAGTGCTAGGAACGGGGCGGACAATGAGCAGTTCTTC
cdr3_aa: CSARNGADNEQFF

v_call: TRBV29-1
clone_size: .
j_call: TRBJ1-4
d_call: TRBD1
cdr3_nt: TGCAGCGTTAGATCCTCCGGGACAGGAAATGAAAAACTGTTTTTT
cdr3_aa: CSVRSSGTGNEKLFF

v_call: TRBV15
clone_size: .
j_call: TRBJ2-5
d_call: .
cdr3_nt: TGTGCCACCACAGATCATACGGAGACCCAGTACTTC
cdr3_aa: CATTDHTETQYF

v_call: TRBV7-9
clone_size: .
j_call: TRBJ2-7
d_call: .
cdr3_nt: TGTGCCAGCAGCTTAGTCAGCTCCTACGAGCAGTACTTC
cdr3_aa: CASSLVSSYEQYF

v_call: TRBV6-6
clone_size: .
j_call: TRBJ2-7
d_call: .
cdr3_nt: TGTGCCAGCAGTTTATCCGGACAGTTGTTCTACGAGCAGTACTTC
cdr3_aa: CASSLSGQLFYEQYF

v_call: TRBV14
clone_size: .
j_call: TRBJ1-2
d_call: .
cdr3_nt: TGTGCCAGCAGCCGACCGGGACTCCTCTATGGCTACACCTTC
cdr3_aa: CASSRPGLLYGYTF

v_call: TRBV25-1
clone_size: .
j_call: TRBJ2-5
d_call: .
cdr3_nt: TGTGCCAGCAGTGAATATCGCAGCCAAGAGACCCAGTACTTC
cdr3_aa: CASSEYRSQETQYF

v_call: TRBV6-2/TRBV6-3
clone_size: .
j_call: TRBJ2-1
d_call: TRBD2
cdr3_nt: TGTGCCAGCAGACGTAGCGGGGGCCTTTACAATGAGCAGTTCTTC
cdr3_aa: CASRRSGGLYNEQFF

v_call: TRBV6-2/TRBV6-3
clone_size: .
j_call: TRBJ2-3
d_call: .
cdr3_nt: TGTGCCAGCAGTCTACCCCCTTCGTGGGATACGCAGTATTTT
cdr3_aa: CASSLPPSWDTQYF

v_call: TRBV11-2
clone_size: .
j_call: TRBJ2-1
d_call: TRBD2
cdr3_nt: TGTGCCAGCAGCTCCCCTTTACTAGCGGGTGGGACTAATGAGCAGTTCTTC
cdr3_aa: CASSSPLLAGGTNEQFF

v_call: TRBV21-1
clone_size: .
j_call: TRBJ2-3
d_call: .
cdr3_nt: TGTGCCAGCAGCACCCACCCGACCCCTTTT
cdr3_aa: CASSTHPTPF

v_call: TRBV7-9
clone_size: .
j_call: TRBJ1-4
d_call: .
cdr3_nt: TGTGCCGGGGACAATAATGAAAAACTGTTTTTT
cdr3_aa: CAGDNNEKLFF

v_call: TRBV7-3
clone_size: .
j_call: TRBJ2-1
d_call: TRBD2
cdr3_nt: TGTGCCAGCAGCTTAGAAGGTCCTAGCGGGGCTAGGAAGCAGTTCTTC
cdr3_aa: CASSLEGPSGARKQFF

v_call: TRBV27
clone_size: once
j_call: TRBJ2-3
d_call: TRBD1
cdr3_nt: TGTGCCAGCAAGGGTTTGGACAGGGGTTCGGATACGCAGTATTTT
cdr3_aa: CASKGLDRGSDTQYF

v_call: TRBV7-8
clone_size: .
j_call: TRBJ2-5
d_call: .
cdr3_nt: TGTGCCAGCAGCCCAACAGGGATACGAGAGACCCAGTACTTC
cdr3_aa: CASSPTGIRETQYF

v_call: TRBV5-1
clone_size: once
j_call: TRBJ1-2
d_call: .
cdr3_nt: TGCGCCAGCAAAAGGGACTCCTCCAACTATGGCTACACCTTC
cdr3_aa: CASKRDSSNYGYTF

v_call: TRBV19
clone_size: .
j_call: TRBJ2-1
d_call: TRBD1
cdr3_nt: TGTGCCAGTAATATCGACAGGGGAGATGAGCAGTTCTTC
cdr3_aa: CASNIDRGDEQFF

v_call: TRBV3-1
clone_size: .
j_call: TRBJ1-1
d_call: TRBD1
cdr3_nt: TGTGCCAGCAGCCAGGATTGGACAGGGAGCACTGAAGCTTTCTTT
cdr3_aa: CASSQDWTGSTEAFF

v_call: TRBV2
clone_size: .
j_call: TRBJ2-7
d_call: .
cdr3_nt: TGTGCCAGCAGTGCAGGAAGGACCTACGAGCAGTACTTC
cdr3_aa: CASSAGRTYEQYF

v_call: TRBV3-1
clone_size: .
j_call: TRBJ2-5
d_call: .
cdr3_nt: TGTGCCAGCAGCCAAGAACACAAGACAGGAGAAAAGGAGACCCAGTACTTC
cdr3_aa: CASSQEHKTGEKETQYF

v_call: TRBV20-1
clone_size: .
j_call: TRBJ2-1
d_call: TRBD2
cdr3_nt: TGCAGTGCTAGAGGGCTAGCGGTGAATGAGCAGTTCTTC
cdr3_aa: CSARGLAVNEQFF

v_call: TRBV29-1
clone_size: .
j_call: TRBJ2-3
d_call: TRBD2
cdr3_nt: TGCAGCGGTATACCCCGACTAGCGGGGCCTGGCACAGATACGCAGTATTTT
cdr3_aa: CSGIPRLAGPGTDTQYF

v_call: TRBV29-1
clone_size: once
j_call: TRBJ2-1
d_call: .
cdr3_nt: TGCAGCACCAATGAGCAGTTCTTC
cdr3_aa: CSTNEQFF

v_call: TRBV5-4
clone_size: .
j_call: TRBJ2-1
d_call: TRBD2
cdr3_nt: TGTGCCAGCAGGCCCACTAGCGGGGGACTCTACGGTGAGCAGTTCTTC
cdr3_aa: CASRPTSGGLYGEQFF

v_call: TRBV20-1
clone_size: .
j_call: TRBJ1-5
d_call: .
cdr3_nt: TGCAGGCAAGACAGGAGGCCTAATCAGCCCCAGCATTTT
cdr3_aa: CRQDRRPNQPQHF

v_call: TRBV29-1
clone_size: .
j_call: TRBJ2-7
d_call: .
cdr3_nt: TGCAGCGTTGATCGGGACGGCTCCTACGAGCAGTACTTC
cdr3_aa: CSVDRDGSYEQYF

v_call: TRBV18
clone_size: .
j_call: TRBJ1-4
d_call: .
cdr3_nt: TGTGCCAGCTCCACAACAGCTGAAAAACTGTTTTTT
cdr3_aa: CASSTTAEKLFF

v_call: TRBV4-1
clone_size: once
j_call: TRBJ2-1
d_call: .
cdr3_nt: TGCGCCAGCAGCCAAGGTATCGTGGGGGGGCGATACAATGAGCAGTTCTTC
cdr3_aa: CASSQGIVGGRYNEQFF

v_call: TRBV20-1
clone_size: .
j_call: TRBJ2-5
d_call: .
cdr3_nt: TGCAGCGTAGCCCGGGAGACCCAGTACTTC
cdr3_aa: CSVARETQYF

v_call: TRBV20-1
clone_size: .
j_call: TRBJ2-5
d_call: .
cdr3_nt: TGCAGTGCTGTTCGCGCGGGCTTCCAAGAGACCCAGTACTTC
cdr3_aa: CSAVRAGFQETQYF

v_call: TRBV5-1
clone_size: .
j_call: TRBJ1-3
d_call: .
cdr3_nt: TGCGCCAGCAGCACCCGGACCAACTCTGGAAACACCATATATTTT
cdr3_aa: CASSTRTNSGNTIYF

v_call: TRBV20-1
clone_size: .
j_call: TRBJ1-2
d_call: .
cdr3_nt: TGCAGTGCTAGAGATTTTGTCGGGCAGGGCTACACCTTC
cdr3_aa: CSARDFVGQGYTF

v_call: TRBV6-6
clone_size: .
j_call: TRBJ1-1
d_call: .
cdr3_nt: TGTGCCAGCGCCACACCAACTGAAGCTTTCTTT
cdr3_aa: CASATPTEAFF

v_call: TRBV12-5
clone_size: .
j_call: TRBJ1-1
d_call: .
cdr3_nt: TGTGCTAGTGGCCCTATGTGGAACACTGAAGCTTTCTTT
cdr3_aa: CASGPMWNTEAFF